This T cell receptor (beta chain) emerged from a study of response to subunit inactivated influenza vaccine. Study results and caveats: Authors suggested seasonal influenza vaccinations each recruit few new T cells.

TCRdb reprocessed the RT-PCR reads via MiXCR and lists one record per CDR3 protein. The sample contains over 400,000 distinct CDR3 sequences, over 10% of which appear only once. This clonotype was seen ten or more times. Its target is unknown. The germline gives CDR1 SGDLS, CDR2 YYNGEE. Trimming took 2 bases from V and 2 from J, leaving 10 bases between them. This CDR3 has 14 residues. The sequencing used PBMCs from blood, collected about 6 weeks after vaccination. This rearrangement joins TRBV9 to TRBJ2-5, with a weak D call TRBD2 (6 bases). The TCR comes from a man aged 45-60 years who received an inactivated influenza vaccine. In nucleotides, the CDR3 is TGTGCCAGCAGCGTCTCAGGGACTCAAGAGACCCAGTACTTC. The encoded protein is CASSVSGTQETQYF.